This T cell receptor beta chain was sequenced during a study of OX40 agonist ivuxolimab in advanced cancers. Turning to the study itself: Roughly two fifths of patients had received prior checkpoint inhibitor therapy. Notes on the study in general: Average numbers of expanded clones were greater in CD8+ T cells than in CD4+.

The investigators sampled blood at baseline, at cycle 4 day 1, and at cycle 7 day 1. The CDR3 length is 13 residues. CDR1 and CDR2 (germline): MRHNA, SNTAGT. V was shortened by 4 bases and J by 5 bases, with 11 bases between the two germline ends. TCRdb's table, derived via immunoSEQ multiplex PCR, lists solely in-frame clones and lacks some. Of roughly 48,000 clones detected, roughly nine tenths appear once; the ten largest clones hold under 8.5%. This clone showed up just once. Antigen: not known. The material sequenced was CD4+ or CD8+ T cells sorted from blood, taken in a trial of the OX40 agonist ivuxolimab. The chain has TRBV6-4 and TRBJ2-5; D assignment may be TRBD1 or TRBD2 (5 bases each). The clonotype originates from an adult with an advanced solid tumor such as melanoma, head and neck, liver or kidney cancer. The DNA for the CDR3 is TGTGCCAGCAGTGGGGGGTCCGGTGAGACCCAGTACTTC. It specifies CASSGGSGETQYF.